One T cell receptor beta chain is described in this entry. No antigen is known for it. The data are from a study of CD8 T cells in ankylosing spondylitis. TCRdb used MiXCR to reprocess the 5' RACE reads, holding one entry per CDR3 protein. The table records approximately 400,000 distinct CDR3 sequences, about a sixth of them present only once. This CDR3 is 13 amino acids long. The germline gives CDR1 LGHNA, CDR2 YSLEER. The germline V and J ends were trimmed by 0 bases and 6 bases, with 9 bases remaining between them. Study results and limitations: There was a TCR beta motif, made of roughly eight highly homologous variants, that appeared characteristic of ankylosing spondylitis blood. Matched synovial fluid from ankylosing spondylitis patients was reported to be enriched for disease-linked clones.

The chain uses TRBV4-3 and TRBJ2-7; D may correspond to TRBD1 or TRBD2 (5 bases each). The origin of this receptor is a male donor with ankylosing spondylitis. The sequenced sample consisted of blood, either unsorted or a sorted T cell fraction (not recorded which). CDR3 bases: TGCGCCAGCAGCCAAGAGCCAGGGAGCGAGCAGTACTTC. It translates to CASSQEPGSEQYF.